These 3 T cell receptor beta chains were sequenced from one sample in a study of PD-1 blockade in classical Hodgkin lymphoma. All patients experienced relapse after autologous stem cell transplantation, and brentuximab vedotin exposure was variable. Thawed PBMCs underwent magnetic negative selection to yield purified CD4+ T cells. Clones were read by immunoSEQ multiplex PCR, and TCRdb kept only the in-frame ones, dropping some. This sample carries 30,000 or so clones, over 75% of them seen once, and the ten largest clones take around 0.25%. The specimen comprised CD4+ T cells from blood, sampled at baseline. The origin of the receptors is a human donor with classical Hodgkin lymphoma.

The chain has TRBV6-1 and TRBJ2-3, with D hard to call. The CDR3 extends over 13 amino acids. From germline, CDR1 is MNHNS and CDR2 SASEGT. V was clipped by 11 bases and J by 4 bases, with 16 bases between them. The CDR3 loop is CAHGLGTPDTQYF. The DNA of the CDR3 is TGTGCCCACGGGTTGGGCACGCCAGATACGCAGTATTTT.

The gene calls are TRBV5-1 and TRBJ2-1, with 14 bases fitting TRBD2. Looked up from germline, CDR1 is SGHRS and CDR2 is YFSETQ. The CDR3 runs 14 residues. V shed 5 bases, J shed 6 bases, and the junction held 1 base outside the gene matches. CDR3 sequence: CASRGTSGSNEQFF. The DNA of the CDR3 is TGCGCCAGCAGAGGGACTAGCGGGAGCAATGAGCAGTTCTTC.

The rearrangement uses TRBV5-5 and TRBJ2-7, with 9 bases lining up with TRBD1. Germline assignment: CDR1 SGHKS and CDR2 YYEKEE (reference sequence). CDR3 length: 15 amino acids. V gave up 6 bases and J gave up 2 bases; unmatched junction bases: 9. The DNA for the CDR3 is TGTGCCAGCACCGCCAGGACAGGGGTAACCTACGAGCAGTACTTC. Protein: CASTARTGVTYEQYF.